This is a list of T cell receptor beta chains from one sample in a study of shared clonotypes between healthy human individuals. The repertoire was sequenced with immunoSEQ multiplex PCR; TCRdb's copy has only in-frame clones and lacks some. The repertoire consists of about 580,000 clones, with 95% to 98% occurring once and the leading ten covering 0.3% to 0.35%. Sequences were obtained from naive CD8+ T cells sorted from blood. Receptors were obtained from a young man in good health. Each CDR3 is given with its conserved first and last residue. The D gene is left open where the match is weak. The size field is filled for only some rows; it gives once, few, many or a size class.

d_gene: NA
v_gene: TRBV7-2
j_gene: TRBJ2-3
abundance: NA
CDR3nt: TGTGCCAGCAGCTTATTGTCCCGGCCGATCGATTGGGCAGATACGCAGTATTTT
CDR3aa: CASSLLSRPIDWADTQYF

d_gene: NA
v_gene: TRBV2
j_gene: TRBJ2-1
abundance: NA
CDR3nt: TGTGCCAGCAGTGAGTCGCAGGGCCCTAGTTTGAGCTCCTACAATGAGCAGTTCTTC
CDR3aa: CASSESQGPSLSSYNEQFF

d_gene: NA
v_gene: TRBV28
j_gene: TRBJ2-7
abundance: NA
CDR3nt: TGTGCCAGCAGTTTGGGGCCCGAGTGGAGGACGAGCTCCTACGAGCAGTACTTC
CDR3aa: CASSLGPEWRTSSYEQYF

d_gene: TRBD2
v_gene: TRBV13
j_gene: TRBJ2-1
abundance: NA
CDR3nt: TGTGCCAGCAGCCGGGGACTAGCGGGAGGAAGCTACAATGAGCAGTTCTTC
CDR3aa: CASSRGLAGGSYNEQFF

d_gene: NA
v_gene: TRBV11-2
j_gene: TRBJ2-1
abundance: NA
CDR3nt: TGTGCCAGCAGCTTAGTGGTGACTGATGAGCAGTTCTTC
CDR3aa: CASSLVVTDEQFF

d_gene: NA
v_gene: TRBV7-9
j_gene: TRBJ2-7
abundance: once
CDR3nt: TGTGCCAGCAGTCAACAGGGCTCCTACGAGCAGTACTTC
CDR3aa: CASSQQGSYEQYF

d_gene: TRBD2
v_gene: TRBV11-2
j_gene: TRBJ2-5
abundance: NA
CDR3nt: TGTGCCAGCAGCTTTTGGACTAGCGGCCAAGAGACCCAGTACTTC
CDR3aa: CASSFWTSGQETQYF

d_gene: NA
v_gene: TRBV11-3
j_gene: TRBJ2-1
abundance: NA
CDR3nt: TGTGCCAGCAGCCCCCGTGGCTACAATGAGCAGTTCTTC
CDR3aa: CASSPRGYNEQFF

d_gene: NA
v_gene: TRBV27
j_gene: TRBJ1-5
abundance: NA
CDR3nt: TGTGCCAGCAGTGGCCTCGATAGCAATCAGCCCCAGCATTTT
CDR3aa: CASSGLDSNQPQHF

d_gene: TRBD1
v_gene: TRBV7-9
j_gene: TRBJ2-7
abundance: once
CDR3nt: TGTGCCAGCTCGACAGGGTATGAGCAGTACTTC
CDR3aa: CASSTGYEQYF

d_gene: TRBD1
v_gene: TRBV6-6
j_gene: TRBJ2-7
abundance: NA
CDR3nt: TGTGCCAGCAGGTCACAGGGGATCTCCTACGAGCAGTACTTC
CDR3aa: CASRSQGISYEQYF

d_gene: NA
v_gene: TRBV7-9
j_gene: TRBJ2-2
abundance: NA
CDR3nt: TGTGCCAGCAGCAAGAGCCCGGGACTGAACACCGGGGAGCTGTTTTTT
CDR3aa: CASSKSPGLNTGELFF

d_gene: NA
v_gene: TRBV4-1
j_gene: TRBJ2-5
abundance: NA
CDR3nt: TGCGCCAGCAGCCAAGATCTAAGCGAAGAGACCCAGTACTTC
CDR3aa: CASSQDLSEETQYF

d_gene: NA
v_gene: TRBV6-5
j_gene: TRBJ2-7
abundance: NA
CDR3nt: TGTGCCAGCGGTGAGGGAAGCTCCTACGAGCAGTACTTC
CDR3aa: CASGEGSSYEQYF

d_gene: NA
v_gene: TRBV6-1
j_gene: TRBJ2-2
abundance: NA
CDR3nt: TGTGCCAGCCTACTGGGGGACACCGGGGAGCTGTTTTTT
CDR3aa: CASLLGDTGELFF

d_gene: NA
v_gene: TRBV5-1
j_gene: TRBJ2-1
abundance: NA
CDR3nt: TGCGCCAGCAGCGCCCGAAATGAGCAGTTCTTC
CDR3aa: CASSARNEQFF

d_gene: NA
v_gene: TRBV23-1
j_gene: TRBJ2-6
abundance: NA
CDR3nt: TGCGCCAGCAGTGACGCAAGTACGCAACAAAGTCGGGCCAACGTCCTGACTTTC
CDR3aa: CASSDASTQQSRANVLTF

d_gene: NA
v_gene: TRBV28
j_gene: TRBJ2-5
abundance: once
CDR3nt: TGTGCCAGCAGGGGGCAACAGTACCAAGAGACCCAGTACTTC
CDR3aa: CASRGQQYQETQYF

d_gene: NA
v_gene: TRBV19
j_gene: TRBJ1-5
abundance: NA
CDR3nt: TGTGCCAGTAGTATTTTCCGAACAGAGGGGCCTAGCAATCAGCCCCAGCATTTT
CDR3aa: CASSIFRTEGPSNQPQHF

d_gene: TRBD1
v_gene: TRBV19
j_gene: TRBJ1-5
abundance: NA
CDR3nt: TGTGCCAGTAGTCTAGGGGGCAGGGGGTTCGTCAATCAGCCCCAGCATTTT
CDR3aa: CASSLGGRGFVNQPQHF

d_gene: NA
v_gene: TRBV9
j_gene: TRBJ2-1
abundance: NA
CDR3nt: TGTGCCAGCAGCGTAGAGTCTCAGTTCGGCTACAATGAGCAGTTCTTC
CDR3aa: CASSVESQFGYNEQFF

d_gene: NA
v_gene: TRBV27
j_gene: TRBJ2-7
abundance: once
CDR3nt: TGTGCCAGCAGTTCCCGTTCCCAAGGGATTCGGTACGAGCAGTACTTC
CDR3aa: CASSSRSQGIRYEQYF

d_gene: NA
v_gene: TRBV27
j_gene: TRBJ2-7
abundance: NA
CDR3nt: TGTGCCAGCAGTGCCTCGACAGGTTACGAGCAGTACTTC
CDR3aa: CASSASTGYEQYF

d_gene: NA
v_gene: TRBV7-9
j_gene: TRBJ1-4
abundance: NA
CDR3nt: TGTGCCAGTCGAGCTACAACTAATGAAAAACTGTTTTTT
CDR3aa: CASRATTNEKLFF

d_gene: TRBD1
v_gene: TRBV7-6
j_gene: TRBJ2-1
abundance: NA
CDR3nt: TGTGCCAGCAGCTTAGTCCCAGGGGGCAATGAGCAGTTCTTC
CDR3aa: CASSLVPGGNEQFF

d_gene: NA
v_gene: TRBV9
j_gene: TRBJ2-5
abundance: NA
CDR3nt: TGTGCCAGCAGCGATCCCGGGACGGAAGAGACCCAGTACTTC
CDR3aa: CASSDPGTEETQYF

d_gene: NA
v_gene: TRBV7-2
j_gene: TRBJ1-1
abundance: NA
CDR3nt: TGTGCCAGCAGCTTCCAGGGACCCGACCCTGAAGCTTTCTTT
CDR3aa: CASSFQGPDPEAFF

d_gene: NA
v_gene: TRBV5-5
j_gene: TRBJ1-3
abundance: NA
CDR3nt: TGTGCCAGCAGCCCCCTTGGTATCTCTGGAAACACCATATATTTT
CDR3aa: CASSPLGISGNTIYF

d_gene: NA
v_gene: TRBV6-1
j_gene: TRBJ1-3
abundance: NA
CDR3nt: TGTGCCAGCACTGAGAACCCTGGAAACACCATATATTTT
CDR3aa: CASTENPGNTIYF

d_gene: NA
v_gene: TRBV5-1
j_gene: TRBJ2-1
abundance: NA
CDR3nt: TGCGCCAGCAGCCCGAGTAGGAATGAGCAGTTCTTC
CDR3aa: CASSPSRNEQFF

d_gene: TRBD1
v_gene: TRBV27
j_gene: TRBJ2-7
abundance: once
CDR3nt: TGTGCCAGCAGAGCCCGGGACAGGGGAATCTCCTACGAGCAGTACTTC
CDR3aa: CASRARDRGISYEQYF

d_gene: TRBD1
v_gene: TRBV28
j_gene: TRBJ2-5
abundance: NA
CDR3nt: TGTGCCAGCAGCATCACGACAGGGGGCATTTTTCAGACTGAGACCCAGTACTTC
CDR3aa: CASSITTGGIFQTETQYF

d_gene: TRBD1
v_gene: TRBV7-9
j_gene: TRBJ1-4
abundance: NA
CDR3nt: TGTGCCAGCAGCACTTACAAAGACAGGGCAAATGAAAAACTGTTTTTT
CDR3aa: CASSTYKDRANEKLFF

d_gene: TRBD2
v_gene: TRBV5-4
j_gene: TRBJ2-7
abundance: NA
CDR3nt: TGTGCCAGCAGCGCATCTCCAAACAGCGGGAGGATCTCCTACGAGCAGTACTTC
CDR3aa: CASSASPNSGRISYEQYF

d_gene: TRBD2
v_gene: TRBV4-1
j_gene: TRBJ2-1
abundance: NA
CDR3nt: TGCGCCAGCAGCCAAGGATCTAGCGGAAACAATGAGCAGTTCTTC
CDR3aa: CASSQGSSGNNEQFF

d_gene: NA
v_gene: TRBV7-2
j_gene: TRBJ2-1
abundance: once
CDR3nt: TGTGCCAGCAGCTTACCAGGGGCCTCCTACAATGAGCAGTTCTTC
CDR3aa: CASSLPGASYNEQFF

d_gene: TRBD1
v_gene: TRBV5-5
j_gene: TRBJ2-2
abundance: NA
CDR3nt: TGTGCCAGCAGCTGGGACAGGGCCCACACCGGGGAGCTGTTTTTT
CDR3aa: CASSWDRAHTGELFF

d_gene: NA
v_gene: TRBV28
j_gene: TRBJ2-7
abundance: NA
CDR3nt: TGTGCCAGCAGTTCCCGGGATCAGAACTACGAGCAGTACTTC
CDR3aa: CASSSRDQNYEQYF

d_gene: NA
v_gene: TRBV5-6
j_gene: TRBJ2-7
abundance: once
CDR3nt: TGTGCCAGCAGCGGGGACACCGACGAGCAGTACTTC
CDR3aa: CASSGDTDEQYF

d_gene: NA
v_gene: TRBV9
j_gene: TRBJ1-2
abundance: NA
CDR3nt: TGTGCCAGCAGCGGCGATGACTACACCTTC
CDR3aa: CASSGDDYTF

d_gene: NA
v_gene: TRBV18
j_gene: TRBJ1-4
abundance: NA
CDR3nt: TGTGCCAGCTCCCACCGGGACGCGGACCTTTTAGGAGAAAAACTGTTTTTT
CDR3aa: CASSHRDADLLGEKLFF

d_gene: TRBD2
v_gene: TRBV5-1
j_gene: TRBJ2-2
abundance: NA
CDR3nt: TGCGCCAGCAGCATGAGAGCGGGGACCGGGGAGCTGTTTTTT
CDR3aa: CASSMRAGTGELFF

d_gene: NA
v_gene: TRBV6-6
j_gene: TRBJ1-5
abundance: NA
CDR3nt: TGTGCCAGCAGTCTAGGACTGGATAGCAATCAGCCCCAGCATTTT
CDR3aa: CASSLGLDSNQPQHF

d_gene: NA
v_gene: TRBV29-1
j_gene: TRBJ2-3
abundance: NA
CDR3nt: TGCAGCGCCCCTTCTAGCGCAATGGGGGATACGCAGTATTTT
CDR3aa: CSAPSSAMGDTQYF

d_gene: TRBD1
v_gene: TRBV7-8
j_gene: TRBJ1-3
abundance: NA
CDR3nt: TGTGCCAGCAGCTTAACCCGGGACAGTGAATACTCTGGAAACACCATATATTTT
CDR3aa: CASSLTRDSEYSGNTIYF

d_gene: NA
v_gene: TRBV4-1
j_gene: TRBJ2-1
abundance: NA
CDR3nt: TGCGCCAGCAGCCAAACCGGGACAAACTACAATGAGCAGTTCTTC
CDR3aa: CASSQTGTNYNEQFF

d_gene: TRBD1
v_gene: TRBV29-1
j_gene: TRBJ1-1
abundance: NA
CDR3nt: TGCAGCGGGTTCACAGGGGTTAGGGCTTTCTTT
CDR3aa: CSGFTGVRAFF

d_gene: NA
v_gene: TRBV15
j_gene: TRBJ2-1
abundance: NA
CDR3nt: TGTGCCACCAGCGGAGGGGGGACTAATTTGTATGAGCAGTTCTTC
CDR3aa: CATSGGGTNLYEQFF

d_gene: TRBD1
v_gene: TRBV2
j_gene: TRBJ2-7
abundance: NA
CDR3nt: TGTGCCAGCAGTCCGGGACAGGGCTCCTACGAGCAGTACTTC
CDR3aa: CASSPGQGSYEQYF

d_gene: TRBD1
v_gene: TRBV4-3
j_gene: TRBJ2-2
abundance: NA
CDR3nt: TGCGCCAGCGGGGAGCGGACAGGGATTATCGGGGAGCTGTTTTTT
CDR3aa: CASGERTGIIGELFF

d_gene: NA
v_gene: TRBV9
j_gene: TRBJ2-7
abundance: once
CDR3nt: TGTGCCAGCAGCGTGGGGGAAATGTACGAGCAGTACTTC
CDR3aa: CASSVGEMYEQYF

d_gene: TRBD2
v_gene: TRBV5-1
j_gene: TRBJ2-6
abundance: NA
CDR3nt: TGCGCCAGCAGCTTGGCGGGAGGGCCTGGGGCCAACGTCCTGACTTTC
CDR3aa: CASSLAGGPGANVLTF

d_gene: NA
v_gene: TRBV10-2
j_gene: TRBJ2-1
abundance: NA
CDR3nt: TGCGCCAGCAGTGGACAGGAATACTACAATGAGCAGTTCTTC
CDR3aa: CASSGQEYYNEQFF

d_gene: TRBD1
v_gene: TRBV29-1
j_gene: TRBJ2-7
abundance: once
CDR3nt: TGCAGCGTTGAAGTTAGGGGACAGGCCGGAGGTTCCGAGCAGTACTTC
CDR3aa: CSVEVRGQAGGSEQYF

d_gene: TRBD1
v_gene: TRBV2
j_gene: TRBJ2-2
abundance: NA
CDR3nt: TGTGCCAGCGAAGGACAGGGGTCGAGCGGGGAGCTGTTTTTT
CDR3aa: CASEGQGSSGELFF